Listed below are T cell receptor beta chains from one sample, sequenced in a study of cytotoxic CD8 clonotypes in ibrutinib-treated CLL. Data came from immunoSEQ multiplex PCR; TCRdb stores just in-frame clones and leaves some out. The sample holds 250,000 to 350,000 clones; less than 85% are singletons and the top ten take around 6%. The source material was PBMCs, sampled at disease progression, from a patient treated with ibrutinib. The receptors were gathered from a human donor with chronic lymphocytic leukemia. CDR3s include the opening cysteine and the closing phenylalanine or tryptophan. Each record gives: J gene, V gene, D gene, clone size, CDR3 DNA, CDR3 protein. The D gene is left open where the match is weak. The listing skips clone size in some rows; elsewhere it reads once, few, many or a size class.

J: TRBJ2-3; V: TRBV2; D: TRBD2; size: -; DNA: TGTGCCAGCAGCCTAGCGGGGTACGGTGATACGCAGTATTTT; CDR3: CASSLAGYGDTQYF
J: TRBJ1-3; V: TRBV6-5; D: -; size: -; DNA: TGTGCCAGCAGCCACGACTCTGGAAACACCATATATTTT; CDR3: CASSHDSGNTIYF
J: TRBJ2-7; V: TRBV15; D: TRBD2; size: -; DNA: TGTGCCACCAGCAGAGTAGGCCTAGCGGGAGGTTCCTACGAGCAGTACTTC; CDR3: CATSRVGLAGGSYEQYF
J: TRBJ2-3; V: TRBV5-1; D: -; size: -; DNA: TGCGCCAGCAGGCCGGACAGGAGGGGCACAGATACGCAGTATTTT; CDR3: CASRPDRRGTDTQYF
J: TRBJ2-7; V: TRBV10-3; D: TRBD2; size: -; DNA: TGTGCCATCAAATCCGGGACTAGCGGGAGGGTATACGAGCAGTACTTC; CDR3: CAIKSGTSGRVYEQYF
J: TRBJ2-5; V: TRBV18; D: TRBD1; size: -; DNA: TGTGCCAGCTCACCGGGGGACAGGGCGGTCCAAGAGACCCAGTACTTC; CDR3: CASSPGDRAVQETQYF
J: TRBJ2-7; V: TRBV7-9; D: -; size: -; DNA: TGTGCCAGCAGCCCCCCCCGGCAGGGCTACGAGCAGTACTTC; CDR3: CASSPPRQGYEQYF
J: TRBJ1-5; V: TRBV4-1; D: -; size: -; DNA: TGCGCCAGCAGCCAAGTTGAGAACAGCAATCAGCCCCAGCATTTT; CDR3: CASSQVENSNQPQHF
J: TRBJ2-5; V: TRBV9; D: -; size: -; DNA: TGTGCCAGCACCTTAACCGGGAAGGTAGGCGAGACCCAGTACTTC; CDR3: CASTLTGKVGETQYF
J: TRBJ2-5; V: TRBV4-1; D: -; size: -; DNA: TGCGCCAGCAGCCAAGACACCCGAGAGACCCAGTACTTC; CDR3: CASSQDTRETQYF
J: TRBJ2-3; V: TRBV6-5; D: -; size: -; DNA: TGTGCCAGCCGGCGGATGGGGGGCACAGATACGCAGTATTTT; CDR3: CASRRMGGTDTQYF
J: TRBJ2-1; V: TRBV5-1; D: -; size: once; DNA: TGCGCCAGCAGCTTGTGGTCGGGACTCCAAAGTTACAATGAGCAGTTCTTC; CDR3: CASSLWSGLQSYNEQFF